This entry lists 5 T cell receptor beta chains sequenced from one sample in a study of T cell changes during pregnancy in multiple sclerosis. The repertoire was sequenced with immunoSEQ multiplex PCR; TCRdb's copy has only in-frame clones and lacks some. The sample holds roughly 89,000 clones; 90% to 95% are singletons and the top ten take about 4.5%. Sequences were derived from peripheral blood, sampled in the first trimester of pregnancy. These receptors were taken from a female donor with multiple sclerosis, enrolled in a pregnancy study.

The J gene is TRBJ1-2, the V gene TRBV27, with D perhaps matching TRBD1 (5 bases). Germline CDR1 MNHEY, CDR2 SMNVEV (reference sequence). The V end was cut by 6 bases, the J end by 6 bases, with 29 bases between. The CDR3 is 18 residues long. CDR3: CASSPWGGDSSRRNGYTF. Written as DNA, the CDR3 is TGTGCCAGCAGCCCATGGGGGGGTGATAGTTCGCGAAGGAATGGCTACACCTTC.

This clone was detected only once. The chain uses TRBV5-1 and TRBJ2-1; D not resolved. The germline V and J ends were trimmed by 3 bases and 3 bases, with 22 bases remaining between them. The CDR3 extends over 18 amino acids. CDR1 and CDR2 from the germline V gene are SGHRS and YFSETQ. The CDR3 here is CASSSPKVSGSGYNEQFF. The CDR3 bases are TGCGCCAGCAGCTCCCCGAAGGTTTCCGGGTCGGGCTACAATGAGCAGTTCTTC.

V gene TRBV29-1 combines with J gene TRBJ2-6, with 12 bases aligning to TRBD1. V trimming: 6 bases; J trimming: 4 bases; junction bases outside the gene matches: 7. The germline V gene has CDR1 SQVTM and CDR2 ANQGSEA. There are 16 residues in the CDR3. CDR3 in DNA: TGCAGCGTCCAGGGACAGGGGGCTGCCGGGGCCAACGTCCTGACTTTC. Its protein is CSVQGQGAAGANVLTF.

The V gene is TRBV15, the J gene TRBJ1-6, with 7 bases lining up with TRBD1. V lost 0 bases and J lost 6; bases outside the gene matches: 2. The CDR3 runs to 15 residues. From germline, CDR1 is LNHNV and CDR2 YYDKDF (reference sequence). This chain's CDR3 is CATSRETGTNSPLHF. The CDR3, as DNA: TGTGCCACCAGCAGAGAGACAGGGACTAATTCACCCCTCCACTTT.

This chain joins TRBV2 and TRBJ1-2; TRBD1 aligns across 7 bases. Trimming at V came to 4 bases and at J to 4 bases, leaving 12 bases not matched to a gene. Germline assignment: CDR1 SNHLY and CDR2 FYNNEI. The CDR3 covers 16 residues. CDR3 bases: TGTGCCAGCAGTGGACAGGGAAGGATTGAGGCCTATGGCTACACCTTC. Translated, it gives CASSGQGRIEAYGYTF.